The rows below give T cell receptor beta chains drawn from one sample of a study of blood T cell repertoires in COVID-19. The protocol was immunoSEQ multiplex PCR, while the TCRdb copy is restricted to in-frame clones and leaves out a portion. The sample lists roughly 230,000 clones, roughly 84% occurring once. Sequencing was carried out using peripheral blood. All receptors come from a woman aged 45-65 years with acute or convalescent COVID-19. Both conserved end residues are part of each CDR3. The order of the fields is V gene, D gene, J gene, clone size, CDR3 DNA, CDR3 protein. A D gene is named only where the DNA matches it firmly. Not all rows give a size; the values are once, few, many and, for expanded clones, a class.

V gene: TRBV19; D gene: TRBD1; J gene: TRBJ2-7; clone size: NA; CDR3 DNA: TGTGCGACACACTCATTGACAGGGCCCACCTACGAGCAGTACTTC; CDR3 protein: CATHSLTGPTYEQYF
V gene: TRBV4-2; D gene: NA; J gene: TRBJ1-5; clone size: NA; CDR3 DNA: TGTGCCAGCAGCCAAGAAGCAAGCGGGACCTCTAATCAGCCCCAGCATTTT; CDR3 protein: CASSQEASGTSNQPQHF
V gene: TRBV7-2; D gene: NA; J gene: TRBJ1-1; clone size: once; CDR3 DNA: TGTGCCAGCAGCCTTACGCTCGGCAGGGCGAATGAAGCTTTCTTT; CDR3 protein: CASSLTLGRANEAFF
V gene: TRBV6-1; D gene: TRBD1; J gene: TRBJ1-5; clone size: few; CDR3 DNA: TGTGCCAGCAGTGACCACCCGACAGGGGTCGATCAGCCCCAGCATTTT; CDR3 protein: CASSDHPTGVDQPQHF
V gene: TRBV4-2; D gene: TRBD1; J gene: TRBJ1-2; clone size: NA; CDR3 DNA: TGTGCCAGCAGCCAACCGGGACAGGGTTCTGGCTACACCTTC; CDR3 protein: CASSQPGQGSGYTF
V gene: TRBV10-3; D gene: NA; J gene: TRBJ2-7; clone size: once; CDR3 DNA: TGTGCCGTCGCGGGACAGAGCTCCTACGAGCAGTACTTC; CDR3 protein: CAVAGQSSYEQYF
V gene: TRBV19; D gene: TRBD1; J gene: TRBJ1-1; clone size: NA; CDR3 DNA: TGTGCCAGTAGACCAACAGGGGGGAACACTGAAGCTTTCTTT; CDR3 protein: CASRPTGGNTEAFF
V gene: TRBV10-2; D gene: TRBD1; J gene: TRBJ2-2; clone size: NA; CDR3 DNA: TGCGCCAGCAAGGGGACAGGGAGAACCGGGGAGCTGTTTTTT; CDR3 protein: CASKGTGRTGELFF
V gene: TRBV7-2; D gene: TRBD2; J gene: TRBJ2-5; clone size: NA; CDR3 DNA: TGTGCCAGCAGCTTAGTTCTAGCGGGGGTAGAGACCCAGTACTTC; CDR3 protein: CASSLVLAGVETQYF
V gene: TRBV6-5; D gene: NA; J gene: TRBJ1-5; clone size: NA; CDR3 DNA: TGTGCCAGCAGTATGGGCCTCAAGCCCCAGCATTTT; CDR3 protein: CASSMGLKPQHF
V gene: TRBV15; D gene: TRBD2; J gene: TRBJ2-5; clone size: NA; CDR3 DNA: TGTGCCACCAGCTCGGGACTAGCGGGGGTCCAAGAGACCCAGTACTTC; CDR3 protein: CATSSGLAGVQETQYF
V gene: TRBV6-5; D gene: NA; J gene: TRBJ1-2; clone size: few; CDR3 DNA: TGTGCCAGCAGCCGTACAGGGATTCAGGTCTATGGCTACACCTTC; CDR3 protein: CASSRTGIQVYGYTF
V gene: TRBV5-1; D gene: NA; J gene: TRBJ2-7; clone size: NA; CDR3 DNA: TGCGCCAGCAGCTCGGTCGGGGGACGCTCCTACGAGCAGTACTTC; CDR3 protein: CASSSVGGRSYEQYF
V gene: TRBV5-1; D gene: NA; J gene: TRBJ1-2; clone size: NA; CDR3 DNA: TGCGCCAGCAGCTTCACAGGGAGTAACTATGGCTACACCTTC; CDR3 protein: CASSFTGSNYGYTF